This T cell receptor (beta chain) was identified during a study of T cell changes during pregnancy in multiple sclerosis. Sequencing was performed with immunoSEQ multiplex PCR; in TCRdb, only in-frame clones are kept and a portion is missing. This sample carries tens of thousands of clones, over 95% of them seen once, and the ten largest clones take approximately 2.3%. The V gene lost 3 bases and the J gene lost 9 bases, with 13 bases spanning the gap. The CDR3 totals 13 residues. The germline V gene encodes CDR1 SGDLS and CDR2 YYNGEE. The chain has TRBV9 and TRBJ2-1; a weak D match, TRBD2 (5 bases). The TCR was taken from a female donor with multiple sclerosis, enrolled in a pregnancy study. This sample comprised CD8+ T cells from peripheral blood mononuclear cells, obtained after pregnancy. Here the CDR3 reads CASSDGMGFEQFF. The DNA of the CDR3 is TGTGCCAGCAGCGACGGGATGGGGTTTGAGCAGTTCTTC.